This T cell receptor beta chain originates from a study of blood T cell repertoires in COVID-19. Study-level background: Samples of COVID-19 (acute and convalescent) were obtained from the United States, Italy and Spain. From T cells, B-cell-depleted T cells, or PBMCs came the material, which was cDNA or gDNA.

This clone was recorded a few times. Per the original methods: Estimates of nucleated cell counts were drawn from the amplification of reference gene primers. Measured with immunoSEQ multiplex PCR; TCRdb has only the in-frame clones, and not every one. The V and J calls and clone size were taken over from that table, and D and trimming were inferred from the DNA. The profile shows about 110,000 clones, approximately 69% of them singletons. Sequences were obtained from peripheral blood. This clonotype was obtained from an elderly man with acute or convalescent COVID-19.

DNA of the CDR3: TGTGCCAGCAGCGTAGGTGGCGGGGGCCGATACAATGAGCAGTTCTTC. This codes for CASSVGGGGRYNEQFF. The V gene is TRBV9, the J gene TRBJ2-1, with D perhaps matching TRBD2 (7 bases). The CDR3 extends over 16 amino acids. Germline-derived CDR1 and CDR2 are SGDLS and YYNGEE. V was pared by 0 bases and J by 4 bases, with 14 bases between.